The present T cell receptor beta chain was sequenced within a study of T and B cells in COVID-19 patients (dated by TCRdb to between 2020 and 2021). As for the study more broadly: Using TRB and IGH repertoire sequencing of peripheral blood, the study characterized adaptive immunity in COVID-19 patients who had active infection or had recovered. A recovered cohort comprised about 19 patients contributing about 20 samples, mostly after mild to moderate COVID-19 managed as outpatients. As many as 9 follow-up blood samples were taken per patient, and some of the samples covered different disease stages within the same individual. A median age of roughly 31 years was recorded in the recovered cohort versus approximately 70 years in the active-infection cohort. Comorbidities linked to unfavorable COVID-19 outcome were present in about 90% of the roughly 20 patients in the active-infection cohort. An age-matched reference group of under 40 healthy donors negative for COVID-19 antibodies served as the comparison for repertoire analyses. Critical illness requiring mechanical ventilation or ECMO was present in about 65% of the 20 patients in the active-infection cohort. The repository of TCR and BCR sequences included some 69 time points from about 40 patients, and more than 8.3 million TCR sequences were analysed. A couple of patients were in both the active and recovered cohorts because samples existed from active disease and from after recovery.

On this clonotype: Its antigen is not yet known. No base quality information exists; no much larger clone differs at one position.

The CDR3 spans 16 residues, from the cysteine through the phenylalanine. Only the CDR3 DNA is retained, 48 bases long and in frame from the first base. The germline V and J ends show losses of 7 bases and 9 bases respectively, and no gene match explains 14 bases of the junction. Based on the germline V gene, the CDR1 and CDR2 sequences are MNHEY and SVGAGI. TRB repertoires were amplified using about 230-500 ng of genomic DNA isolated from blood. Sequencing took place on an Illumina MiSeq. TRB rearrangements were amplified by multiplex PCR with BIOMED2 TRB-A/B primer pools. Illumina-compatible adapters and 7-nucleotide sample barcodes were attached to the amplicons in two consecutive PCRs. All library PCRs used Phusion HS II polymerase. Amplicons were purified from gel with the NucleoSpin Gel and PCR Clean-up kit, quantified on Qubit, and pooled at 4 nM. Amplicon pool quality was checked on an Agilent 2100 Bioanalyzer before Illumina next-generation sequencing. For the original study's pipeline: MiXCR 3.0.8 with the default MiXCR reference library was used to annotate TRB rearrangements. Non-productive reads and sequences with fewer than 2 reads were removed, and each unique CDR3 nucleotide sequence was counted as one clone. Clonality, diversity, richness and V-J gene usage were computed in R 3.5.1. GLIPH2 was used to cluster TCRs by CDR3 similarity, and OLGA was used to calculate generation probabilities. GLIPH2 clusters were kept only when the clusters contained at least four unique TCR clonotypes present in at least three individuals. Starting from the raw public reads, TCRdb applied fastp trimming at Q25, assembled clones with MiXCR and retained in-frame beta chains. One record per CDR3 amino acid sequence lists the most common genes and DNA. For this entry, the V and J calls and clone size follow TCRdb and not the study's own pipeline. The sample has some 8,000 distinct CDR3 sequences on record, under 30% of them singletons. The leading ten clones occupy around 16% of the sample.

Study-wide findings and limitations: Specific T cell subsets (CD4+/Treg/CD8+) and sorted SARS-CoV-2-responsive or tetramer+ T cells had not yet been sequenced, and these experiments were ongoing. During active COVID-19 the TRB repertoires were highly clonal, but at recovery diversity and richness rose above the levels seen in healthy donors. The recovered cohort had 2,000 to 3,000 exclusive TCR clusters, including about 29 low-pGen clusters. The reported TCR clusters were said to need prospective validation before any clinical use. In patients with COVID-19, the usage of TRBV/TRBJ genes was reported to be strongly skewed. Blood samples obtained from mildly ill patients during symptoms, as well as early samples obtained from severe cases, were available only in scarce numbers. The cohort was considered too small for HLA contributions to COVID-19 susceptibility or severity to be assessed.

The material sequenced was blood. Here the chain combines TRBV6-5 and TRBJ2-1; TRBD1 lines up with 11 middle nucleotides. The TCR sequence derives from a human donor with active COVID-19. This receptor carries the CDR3 CASTQSGQGAITEQFF. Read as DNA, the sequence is TGTGCCAGCACCCAATCCGGACAGGGGGCGATTACTGAGCAGTTCTTC.